This T cell receptor (beta chain) originates from a study of blood T cell repertoires in COVID-19. Each participant's cohort was designated according to participant-reported clinical history. Study processing details: From reference gene primer amplification, estimates of nucleated cell counts were derived. Method: immunoSEQ multiplex PCR; TCRdb's copy keeps in-frame clones and lacks some. The V and J calls and the clone size are those of that table, but D and trimming were determined from the DNA. The sample includes 200,000 to 300,000 clones, about 80% of them seen just once. The CDR3 is 20 residues long. Germline V gene lookup returns CDR1 LGHNA and CDR2 YSLEER. Trimming took 0 bases from V and 1 from J, leaving 19 bases between them.

The chain recombines TRBV4-3 with TRBJ1-6; tentative D call: TRBD1 (5 bases). Sequenced sample: PBMCs or T cells enriched from blood (not recorded which). The sequence derives from a woman aged 40 to 49 who had been exposed to COVID-19. The CDR3 protein is CASSQEESRGSGSYNSPLHF. The CDR3 DNA follows: TGCGCCAGCAGCCAAGAAGAAAGTAGGGGAAGCGGGTCCTATAATTCACCCCTCCACTTT.